These T cell receptor beta chains were read from a single sample in a study of T cell responses to AZD1222 COVID-19 vaccine. Assay: immunoSEQ multiplex PCR; the TCRdb copy retains only in-frame clones and omits some. This repertoire shows roughly 70,000 clones, about 85% found once; its top ten account for around 21%. Sequencing was performed on peripheral blood, taken on day 0 of AZD1222 vaccination. Every receptor here comes from an adult in good health. The CDR3 runs from the conserved cysteine through the conserved F or W. The D gene is left open where the match is weak. Where a row states a size, it is once, few, many or the class of an expanded clone; other rows omit it.

j_call v_call d_call clone_size cdr3_aa cdr3_nt
TRBJ1-1 TRBV12-3/TRBV12-4 TRBD1 - CASSFRGTGEAFF TGTGCCAGCAGTTTTCGAGGGACAGGGGAAGCTTTCTTT
TRBJ1-5 TRBV27 - many CASRPDGNSNQPQHF TGTGCCAGCAGACCGGACGGAAATAGCAATCAGCCCCAGCATTTT
TRBJ1-4 TRBV20-1 - - CSASVDQGTQGSEKLFF TGCAGTGCTAGTGTGGACCAGGGCACTCAGGGAAGCGAAAAACTGTTTTTT
TRBJ1-2 TRBV11-2 - few CASSLTGLDGYTF TGTGCCAGCAGCTTAACAGGGTTGGATGGCTACACCTTC
TRBJ2-7 TRBV11-2 - - CASSLDLAGYEQYF TGTGCCAGCAGCTTAGATCTCGCAGGGTACGAGCAGTACTTC
TRBJ2-1 TRBV12-5 TRBD1 - CASGDRGPYNEQFF TGTGCTAGTGGAGACAGGGGCCCCTACAATGAGCAGTTCTTC
TRBJ2-7 TRBV2 TRBD1 - CASSRGQGWYEQYF TGTGCCAGCAGCAGAGGACAGGGTTGGTACGAGCAGTACTTC
TRBJ2-7 TRBV12-5 - - CASGRGHEQYF TGTGCTAGTGGTCGGGGACACGAGCAGTACTTC
TRBJ1-1 TRBV10-3 - - CAISETIENTEAFF TGTGCCATCAGTGAGACTATCGAGAACACTGAAGCTTTCTTT
TRBJ2-1 TRBV13 TRBD2 - CASSLGPPGLAHEQFF TGTGCCAGCAGCTTAGGCCCCCCGGGACTAGCGCATGAGCAGTTCTTC
TRBJ2-2 TRBV2 - - CASQGGGTGELFF TGTGCCAGCCAGGGGGGTGGCACCGGGGAGCTGTTTTTT
TRBJ1-1 TRBV27 - - CASSLGGITEAFF TGTGCCAGCAGTTTAGGAGGGATCACTGAAGCTTTCTTT
TRBJ1-1 TRBV6-5 TRBD1 - CAREGQMNTEAFF TGTGCCAGGGAGGGACAGATGAACACTGAAGCTTTCTTT
TRBJ2-6 TRBV2 TRBD1 - CASADRGFSGANVLTF TGTGCCAGCGCGGACAGGGGTTTTTCTGGGGCCAACGTCCTGACTTTC
TRBJ1-5 TRBV15 TRBD1 few CANGQVSNQPQHF TGTGCCAACGGACAGGTTAGCAATCAGCCCCAGCATTTT
TRBJ1-1 TRBV10-3 TRBD1 few CAISEVEGAANTEAFF TGTGCCATCAGTGAGGTTGAGGGGGCGGCGAACACTGAAGCTTTCTTT
TRBJ1-1 TRBV10-2 - - CASSAITGNTEAFF TGCGCCAGCAGTGCAATTACAGGGAACACTGAAGCTTTCTTT
TRBJ2-5 TRBV15 TRBD2 - CATRSGGGKETQYF TGTGCCACCCGTTCGGGGGGAGGGAAAGAGACCCAGTACTTC
TRBJ2-1 TRBV10-3 TRBD2 once CAISSTSGRDNEQFF TGTGCCATCAGTTCCACTAGCGGGAGGGATAATGAGCAGTTCTTC
TRBJ1-1 TRBV4-2 - - CASSQVGGRQNTEAFF TGTGCCAGCAGCCAAGTCGGGGGGCGCCAGAACACTGAAGCTTTCTTT
TRBJ2-7 TRBV5-6 - - CASSHGTPYEQYF TGTGCCAGCAGCCATGGGACCCCCTACGAGCAGTACTTC
TRBJ2-5 TRBV3-1/TRBV3-2 TRBD2 few CASSQGRSLAGFLETQYF TGTGCCAGCAGCCAAGGAAGGTCGCTAGCGGGATTCCTAGAGACCCAGTACTTC
TRBJ2-3 TRBV12-5 - - CASGLKGGWDTQYF TGTGCTAGTGGTTTGAAGGGGGGGTGGGATACGCAGTATTTT
TRBJ2-3 TRBV5-4 TRBD2 - CASSYLMGSGRSDTQYF TGTGCCAGCAGCTACCTAATGGGTAGCGGGAGGTCAGATACGCAGTATTTT
TRBJ1-5 TRBV12-3/TRBV12-4 - - CASSFDRQTQHF TGTGCCAGCAGTTTCGATAGGCAGACCCAGCATTTT
TRBJ1-1 TRBV7-9 - - CASSPAGVMNTEAFF TGTGCCAGCAGCCCCGCAGGGGTAATGAACACTGAAGCTTTCTTT
TRBJ2-5 TRBV9 - - CASSVGGEETQYF TGTGCCAGCAGCGTAGGCGGGGAAGAGACCCAGTACTTC
TRBJ2-2 TRBV19 TRBD1 - CASKTGGFPGELFF TGTGCCAGCAAGACAGGGGGATTTCCCGGGGAGCTGTTTTTT
TRBJ1-3 TRBV30 - - CAWSKGSGNTIYF TGTGCCTGGAGTAAAGGATCCGGAAACACCATATATTTT
TRBJ2-1 TRBV18 TRBD2 - CASSPQGTSGRGEQFF TGTGCCAGCTCACCACAGGGGACTAGCGGGAGGGGTGAGCAGTTCTTC
TRBJ1-5 TRBV6-5 TRBD1 - CASRGGQGSNQPQHF TGTGCCAGCAGGGGGGGACAGGGATCCAATCAGCCCCAGCATTTT
TRBJ2-6 TRBV5-6 - - CASSLYPGSGANVLTF TGTGCCAGCAGCTTATACCCAGGCTCTGGGGCCAACGTCCTGACTTTC
TRBJ2-5 TRBV5-6 - - CASSLVTIRQTQYF TGTGCCAGCAGCTTGGTGACGATTCGCCAGACCCAGTACTTC
TRBJ1-1 TRBV7-9 - - CASSLKWGSNTEAFF TGTGCCAGCAGCTTAAAATGGGGCTCGAACACTGAAGCTTTCTTT
TRBJ1-6 TRBV6-6 - - CASIPGRNSPLHF TGTGCCAGCATACCCGGGCGAAATTCACCCCTCCACTTT
TRBJ1-2 TRBV7-8 - - CASSLNRRGYTF TGTGCCAGCAGCTTAAACAGGCGAGGCTACACCTTC
TRBJ1-1 TRBV12-3/TRBV12-4 TRBD1 - CASRPGGGTEAFF TGTGCCAGCAGACCAGGGGGAGGCACTGAAGCTTTCTTT
TRBJ1-5 TRBV9 TRBD1 - CASSVGTGLGNQPQHF TGTGCCAGCAGCGTCGGGACAGGTTTGGGCAATCAGCCCCAGCATTTT
TRBJ2-1 TRBV6-1 TRBD2 - CASSAPSSGRGSEQFF TGTGCCAGCAGTGCCCCCTCGAGCGGGAGGGGTAGTGAGCAGTTCTTC
TRBJ1-4 TRBV28 - few CASSLATLGEKLFF TGTGCCAGCAGTTTAGCTACCTTGGGAGAAAAACTGTTTTTT
TRBJ2-1 TRBV7-6 - - CASSLGGDGEQFF TGTGCCAGCAGCTTAGGGGGTGACGGTGAGCAGTTCTTC
TRBJ2-1 TRBV5-1 TRBD2 - CASSSGLAGGPRAVEQFF TGCGCCAGCAGCTCGGGACTAGCGGGAGGGCCTCGGGCGGTTGAGCAGTTCTTC
TRBJ1-1 TRBV7-3 - - CASSLIAGGWTEAFF TGTGCCAGCAGCTTAATTGCCGGGGGCTGGACTGAAGCTTTCTTT
TRBJ1-3 TRBV9 TRBD1 once CASSKTGTGGISSGNTIYF TGTGCCAGCAGCAAAACCGGGACAGGGGGGATTAGCTCTGGAAACACCATATATTTT
TRBJ1-5 TRBV19 - - CASRSIGGRNQPQHF TGTGCCAGTAGGAGTATAGGAGGGCGCAATCAGCCCCAGCATTTT
TRBJ2-2 TRBV20-1 - - CILNTGELFF TGCATCCTCAACACCGGGGAGCTGTTTTTT
TRBJ2-7 TRBV7-3 TRBD1 - CASSFDRDYEQYF TGTGCCAGCAGCTTCGACAGGGACTACGAGCAGTACTTC